One TCR beta chain is described in this entry. The antigen is not known. TCRdb processed the 5' RACE reads anew with MiXCR; each CDR3 protein has one entry. Altogether about 100,000 distinct CDR3 sequences are present, 11% being singletons, with the ten largest covering 7.6%. The sample originates from a study of early T cells in non-severe SARS-CoV-2 infection. Trimming took 8 bases from V and 2 from J; bases not matched to a gene: 2. CDR3 length: 13 residues. The germline V gene has CDR1 SNHLY and CDR2 FYNNEI. Regarding the study as a whole: Reliance on VDJdb matching favored anti-spike CD8 responses; private and CD4 specificities were missed.

This receptor was taken from an adult who was a healthcare worker with PCR-confirmed SARS-CoV-2 infection or an uninfected control (not recorded which). This chain connects TRBV2 to TRBJ2-5, with TRBD1 matching over 10 bases. The sample comprised whole blood. The CDR3 DNA reads TGTGCCAGCGGGGACAGGGGTCAAGAGACCCAGTACTTC. It encodes CASGDRGQETQYF.